Listed here are 19 T cell receptor beta chains from one sample, sequenced in a study of T cell changes during pregnancy in multiple sclerosis. Using immunoSEQ multiplex PCR, the repertoire was profiled, and TCRdb retains in-frame clones only, with some absent. The repertoire holds tens of thousands of clones, with 90% to 95% as singletons. The material sequenced was CD8+ T cells from peripheral blood mononuclear cells, taken before pregnancy. Source of these receptors: a female donor with multiple sclerosis, enrolled in a pregnancy study.

The chain joins TRBV7-9 to TRBJ2-4; a weak D match, TRBD2 (5 bases). V lost 10 bases, J lost 0 bases, and 13 bases lay in between. The CDR3 has 14 amino acids. Germline V gene data show CDR1 as SEHNR and CDR2 as FQNEAQ (reference sequence). CDR3 in amino acids: CATTGELAKNIQYF. CDR3 in DNA: TGTGCCACCACTGGGGAGCTAGCCAAAAACATTCAGTACTTC.

The rearrangement links TRBV9 to TRBJ1-2, with D hard to call. V was pared by 3 bases and J by 7 bases, with 13 bases between. Germline CDR1 reads SGDLS; CDR2 reads YYNGEE. This CDR3 spans 13 amino acids. This chain's CDR3 is CASSATDTGGYTF. CDR3 sequence (DNA): TGTGCCAGCAGCGCTACCGACACTGGTGGCTACACCTTC.

This clone was found a few times. This sequence joins TRBV5-1 and TRBJ2-1; 10 positions match TRBD2. Looked up from germline, CDR1 is SGHRS and CDR2 is YFSETQ. The CDR3 has 13 residues. The J segment lost 10 bases and the V segment lost 3 bases, leaving 4 bases of the junction unmatched. The CDR3 bases are TGCGCCAGCAGCTATGGACTAGCGGAAGAGCAGTTCTTC. It encodes CASSYGLAEEQFF.

The gene calls are TRBV7-8 and TRBJ1-1, with D unclear. V was shortened by 5 bases and J by 2 bases, with 15 bases between the two germline ends. In germline, CDR1 is SGHVS, CDR2 FQNEAQ. This CDR3 contains 15 residues. For the CDR3, the DNA is TGTGCCAGCAGCCCTTCCACCAGTATCAACACTGAAGCTTTCTTT. Protein sequence: CASSPSTSINTEAFF.

V and J are TRBV14 and TRBJ2-3; tentatively, D is TRBD1 (6 bases). Germline loops: CDR1 SGHDN, CDR2 FVKESK. V lost 4 bases and J lost 4, with 18 bases in between. The CDR3 is 16 amino acids. The CDR3 region is CASSPPKGQGPDTQYF. CDR3 coding DNA: TGTGCCAGCAGCCCCCCCAAGGGGCAGGGGCCAGATACGCAGTATTTT.

This clone has a single count. This chain uses TRBV9 with TRBJ2-1; the match to TRBD2 covers 10 bases. CDR3 length: 16 residues. Germline CDR1 reads SGDLS; CDR2 reads YYNGEE. Germline trimming cut 5 bases from V and 3 bases from J; bases unmatched to any gene: 8. The CDR3 DNA sequence: TGTGCCAGCAGTCTCTGGCTAGCGGGAGACTACAATGAGCAGTTCTTC. It is translated as CASSLWLAGDYNEQFF.

The gene calls are TRBV9 and TRBJ1-4; tentatively, D is TRBD1 (5 bases). The CDR3 is 15 amino acids. CDR1 and CDR2 from the germline V gene are SGDLS and YYNGEE. V was pared by 3 bases and J by 2 bases, with 11 bases between. The CDR3 nucleotides are TGTGCCAGCAGCGGGGGGGGTTTTACTAATGAAAAACTGTTTTTT. It codes for CASSGGGFTNEKLFF.

The chain links TRBV7-9 to TRBJ2-5; D gene uncertain. CDR1 is SEHNR and CDR2 is FQNEAQ in the germline V gene (reference sequence). The CDR3 contains 12 residues. The ends were cut back, 5 bases at V and 4 bases at J, with 8 bases in the middle. DNA of the CDR3: TGTGCCAGCAGCCCTGCTACAGAGACCCAGTACTTC. Translated, it gives CASSPATETQYF.

The chain joins TRBV7-9 to TRBJ2-7; 14 nucleotides line up with TRBD2. With 4 bases clipped from V and 6 bases from J, the junction kept 5 bases outside the gene matches. CDR1 and CDR2 (germline): SEHNR, FQNEAQ (reference sequence). The CDR3 spans 15 residues. CDR3 in DNA: TGTGCCAGCAGCTCGGGACTAGCGGGAGCAGGCGAGCAGTACTTC. It encodes CASSSGLAGAGEQYF.

V is TRBV19 and J is TRBJ2-7; D gene ambiguous. Between the trimmed V and J ends, which lost 1 base and 3 bases, there was a span of 10 bases. The germline gives CDR1 LNHDA, CDR2 SQIVND (reference sequence). The CDR3 is 14 amino acids. The CDR3 DNA sequence: TGTGCCAGTAGTATAGCCAGTTCAGACTACGAGCAGTACTTC. Translated: CASSIASSDYEQYF. Using reference TRBV19 and TRBJ2-7 for the parts outside the CDR3, the full variable domain is DGGITQSPKYLFRKEGQNVTLSCEQNLNHDAMYWYRQDPGQGLRLIYYSQIVNDFQKGDIAEGYSVSREKKESFPLTVTSAQKNPTAFYLCASSIASSDYEQYFGPGTRLTVT.

The chain employs TRBV4-2 and TRBJ2-1; 8 bases line up with TRBD2. With V trimmed by 4 bases and J by 3 bases, 8 bases remained unmatched. The CDR3 contains 16 residues. The germline gives CDR1 LGHNA, CDR2 YNFKEQ. The CDR3 region is CASSPEAGGNYNEQFF. The CDR3 DNA follows: TGTGCCAGCAGCCCGGAGGCGGGAGGAAACTACAATGAGCAGTTCTTC.

The V call is TRBV7-6, the J call TRBJ2-6; TRBD1 is a possible D gene (6 bases). Germline values: CDR1 SGHVS, CDR2 FNYEAQ. The CDR3 covers 16 residues. Trimming left V 1 base short and J 0 bases short, with 7 bases between. The CDR3 loop reads CASSLGGGSGANVLTF. CDR3 DNA sequence: TGTGCCAGCAGCTTAGGAGGGGGCTCTGGGGCCAACGTCCTGACTTTC. Variable domain in full (rest from reference TRBV7-6 and TRBJ2-6): GAGVSQSPRYKVTKRGQDVALRCDPISGHVSLYWYRQALGQGPEFLTYFNYEAQQDKSGLPNDRFSAERPEGSISTLTIQRTEQRDSAMYRCASSLGGGSGANVLTFGAGSRLTVL.

V usage is TRBV6-1 and J usage is TRBJ2-7; 9 nucleotides agree with TRBD1. The CDR3 runs 15 residues. CDR1 is MNHNS, CDR2 SASEGT, per germline. Losses at the gene ends were 3 bases for V and 3 bases for J; bases not matched to a gene: 6. CDR3: CASSDPDRGLYEQYF. In DNA form, the CDR3 reads TGTGCCAGCAGTGATCCGGACAGGGGTCTCTACGAGCAGTACTTC.

The chain recombines TRBV6-5 with TRBJ1-2, with TRBD1 as a possible D gene (5 bases). CDR1 and CDR2 (germline): MNHEY, SVGAGI. V lost 0 bases and J lost 5, with 10 bases in between. The CDR3 runs to 14 residues. The CDR3 DNA follows: TGTGCCAGCAGTTACTCCGCTGCAGGGTATGGCTACACCTTC. Protein: CASSYSAAGYGYTF.

The chain is built from TRBV7-9 and TRBJ2-3; tentatively, D is TRBD2 (6 bases). CDR3 size: 14 residues. Germline V lookup: CDR1 SEHNR, CDR2 FQNEAQ (reference sequence). V was trimmed by 5 bases and J by 4 bases, leaving 13 bases between them. This CDR3 reads CASSDSGNPDTQYF. In nucleotides, the CDR3 is TGTGCCAGCAGCGATAGCGGTAACCCAGATACGCAGTATTTT.

The gene calls are TRBV19 and TRBJ1-1; 9 bases agree with TRBD1. V was pared by 7 bases and J by 3 bases, with 6 bases of the junction left unmatched. Per the germline V gene, CDR1 is LNHDA and CDR2 is SQIVND (reference sequence). The CDR3 loop spans 14 amino acids. The CDR3 DNA sequence: TGTGCCAGTACCTACAGGGGGCGACACACTGAAGCTTTCTTT. Translating it yields CASTYRGRHTEAFF.

The chain has TRBV19 and TRBJ1-5; TRBD1 agrees at 7 bases. Looked up from germline, CDR1 is LNHDA and CDR2 is SQIVND (reference sequence). This CDR3 spans 14 amino acids. V shed 6 bases and J 5 bases; nucleotides not matched to a gene: 7. CDR3 region: CASSPRQGYQPQHF. The CDR3 nucleotides are TGTGCCAGTAGCCCTCGACAGGGCTATCAGCCCCAGCATTTT.

This clone turned up a few times. This chain links TRBV6-5 with TRBJ2-7; the match to TRBD1 covers 8 bases. Germline CDR1 MNHEY, CDR2 SVGAGI. The CDR3 sequence is 13 residues long. Trimming removed 2 bases from V and 12 bases from J; junction bases left unmatched: 9. The CDR3, as DNA: TGTGCCAGCAGTTACACCGCAGGGGGCGGCCTGTACTTC. Translated, it gives CASSYTAGGGLYF.

The chain has TRBV19 and TRBJ2-2; TRBD1 aligns across 10 bases. The CDR3 totals 17 residues. V was clipped by 5 bases and J by 7 bases; unmatched bases: 13. From germline, CDR1 is LNHDA and CDR2 SQIVND (reference sequence). CDR3 region: CASSRGGQGVSGGELFF. In DNA form, the CDR3 reads TGTGCCAGTAGTCGTGGAGGACAGGGGGTTAGTGGCGGGGAGCTGTTTTTT.